The rows below give T cell receptor beta chains drawn from one sample of a study of CD8 T cells in ankylosing spondylitis. TCRdb reprocessed the 5' RACE reads with MiXCR, giving one entry per CDR3 protein. This table has 200,000 to 250,000 distinct CDR3 sequences, 10% to 13% appearing once. The sample comprised blood, either unsorted or a sorted T cell fraction (not recorded which). These receptors originate from a male donor with ankylosing spondylitis or in good health (not recorded which). CDR3s include the opening cysteine and the closing phenylalanine or tryptophan. D genes are given only for firm matches. Only some rows state a clone size, as once, few, many or a class for expanded clones.

abundance	v_gene	j_gene	d_gene	CDR3nt	CDR3aa
-	TRBV2	TRBJ1-1	-	TGTGCCAGCAGCTGGATGGGTAACACTGAAGCTTTCTTT	CASSWMGNTEAFF
many	TRBV5-1	TRBJ2-7	-	TGCGCCAGCAGTCTGCCTAACTACGAGCAGTACTTC	CASSLPNYEQYF
many	TRBV7-9	TRBJ2-2	-	TGTGCCAGCAGCTTAGTTTCCGGGGCTATGAACACCGGGGAGCTGTTTTTT	CASSLVSGAMNTGELFF
many	TRBV5-1	TRBJ2-5	-	TGCGCCAGCAGCTTGGGGCAGGAGAGGTCGACCCAGTACTTC	CASSLGQERSTQYF
-	TRBV20-1	TRBJ2-5	TRBD2	TGCAGTGCTAGCGTGGGGGGGGAGACCCAGTACTTC	CSASVGGETQYF
many	TRBV24-1	TRBJ2-1	-	TGTGCCACCAGTGATTTAACCGGGACGGGAAGCTACAATGAGCAGTTCTTC	CATSDLTGTGSYNEQFF
-	TRBV12-3/TRBV12-4	TRBJ2-5	-	TGTGCCAGCAGTTTGGGGTCGGGGTCTGGTCAAGAGACCCAGTACTTC	CASSLGSGSGQETQYF
-	TRBV20-1	TRBJ2-2	-	TGCAGTGCTAGCGAGACGGGACCGAACACCGGGGAGCTGTTTTTT	CSASETGPNTGELFF
many	TRBV12-3/TRBV12-4	TRBJ2-1	TRBD1	TGTGCCAGCAGTCAAACCGGGACAGGGTGGAATGAGCAGTTCTTC	CASSQTGTGWNEQFF
many	TRBV6-1	TRBJ2-7	-	TGTGCCAGCAGTCTCAAGGGACCCCTCTACGAGCAGTACTTC	CASSLKGPLYEQYF
many	TRBV24-1	TRBJ1-5	-	TGTGCCACCAGTGACAACAGGGCGAGCCAGCCCCAGCATTTT	CATSDNRASQPQHF
-	TRBV20-1	TRBJ2-5	TRBD2	TGCAGTGCGATGACTAGCGGGGGGGTCCGTGGGACCCAGTACTTC	CSAMTSGGVRGTQYF
few	TRBV6-7	TRBJ1-2	-	TGTGCCAGCTCTCTACAATGCGGCTACCCCTTC	CASSLQCGYPF
few	TRBV2	TRBJ2-3	TRBD2	TGTGCCAGCACCCTCGGACTAGCGAGCACAGATACGCAGTATTTT	CASTLGLASTDTQYF
-	TRBV4-2	TRBJ2-7	-	TGTGCCAGCAGCCCCGAAGAAGGGATCTCCTACGAGCAGTACTTC	CASSPEEGISYEQYF
many	TRBV9	TRBJ2-3	TRBD1	TGTGCCAGCAGCCTCTCTCCCCGGGACAGGGTATCGGATACGCAGTATTTT	CASSLSPRDRVSDTQYF
many	TRBV5-1	TRBJ2-7	TRBD1	TGCGCCAGCAGCTTGGCGCAGGGGGTGAACGAGCAGTACTTC	CASSLAQGVNEQYF
many	TRBV29-1	TRBJ2-1	-	TGCAGCGTTGGGGAAGGAGGGTCGGCCGGGCAGTTCTTC	CSVGEGGSAGQFF
many	TRBV5-1	TRBJ2-1	TRBD1	TGCGCCAGCAGCACCGGGACAGAGGTGTACAATGAGCAGTTCTTC	CASSTGTEVYNEQFF
many	TRBV4-1	TRBJ2-1	-	TGCGCCAGCAGCCAAGATGTACCGGGGTGGAGGGAAAGATACAATGAGCAGTTCTTC	CASSQDVPGWRERYNEQFF